This T cell receptor (beta chain) was sequenced during a study of monozygotic twins with cystic fibrosis. Repertoires were generated with immunoSEQ multiplex PCR, while TCRdb's copy carries only in-frame clones and drops some. The sample lists some 14,000 clones; roughly 98% were seen once. V was cut by 0 bases and J by 3 bases, with 10 bases left in between. The CDR3 spans 15 residues. Germline CDR1 SGHRS, CDR2 YFSETQ. Findings and limits, study-wide: Low clonality (median about 0.0095) suggested a mostly naive repertoire.

This clone was recorded only once. Its antigen remains unidentified. This sequence joins TRBV5-1 and TRBJ1-3; no reliable D call. The clonotype originates from a girl aged 2-10 years with cystic fibrosis. The sequencing input was blood. The CDR3 reads CASSLALGDGNTIYF. In nucleotides, the CDR3 is TGCGCCAGCAGCTTGGCCTTAGGTGATGGAAACACCATATATTTT.